This T cell receptor (beta chain) was recorded in a study of Ad26.COV2.S vaccination and SARS-CoV-2 variants. Study summary: A participant enrolled in the COV1001 Ad26.COV2.S trial arm provided the sample. Study-level results: Reported findings describe substantial breadth in spike-specific CD8+ and CD4+ T cell responses following vaccination.

This table comes from immunoSEQ multiplex PCR, and its TCRdb copy is limited to in-frame clones, with some not included. The sample has about 420,000 clones; 88% are singletons. Germline CDR1 LNHNV, CDR2 YYDKDF (reference sequence). The V and J ends lost 4 bases and 3 bases respectively, with 10 bases between them. The CDR3 spans 13 residues. Treatment described: some 19 received Ad26.COV2.S at low or high dose, single or two shots; roughly five received placebo; per-sample allocation not given. Sampling happened 63 days after the first vaccine or placebo injection. About this clone: The antigen is not known.

The TCR originated in a person aged 18-60 years who received the Ad26.COV2.S COVID-19 vaccine or a placebo. The gene calls are TRBV15 and TRBJ2-7, with D perhaps given as TRBD1 or TRBD2 (5 bases each). The sequencing used peripheral blood, collected in a trial of Ad26.COV2.S vaccine versus placebo. The CDR3 DNA follows: TGTGCCACCAGCATGGGACGGAACTACGAGCAGTACTTC. Its protein is CATSMGRNYEQYF.